A selection of T cell receptor beta chains follows, all from one sample in a study of T cell responses to AZD1222 COVID-19 vaccine. Some clones are missing from TCRdb's copy, which holds only in-frame ones; the method was immunoSEQ multiplex PCR. Seen here are about 120,000 clones, 88% observed once, and the top ten hold roughly a sixth. The sequencing used peripheral blood, collected on day 0 of MenACWY control vaccination. The receptors stem from an adult in good health. Each CDR3 is given with its conserved first and last residue. Fields, in order: V gene, J gene, CDR3 protein.

TRBV6-5	TRBJ2-7	CAVSPSGVQYEQYF
TRBV23-1	TRBJ2-6	CASSPEIANSGANVLTF
TRBV28	TRBJ2-2	CASTSMGYTGELFF
TRBV19	TRBJ2-2	CASTGGHGSTGELFF
TRBV27	TRBJ2-1	CASSFGGGEQFF
TRBV7-8	TRBJ2-1	CASTAPRVLTLRNEQFF
TRBV5-1	TRBJ2-7	CASSLETQAGGPGEQYF
TRBV5-4	TRBJ1-5	CASSLSGSNQPQHF
TRBV16	TRBJ1-1	CASSHSGPSDRGF
TRBV19	TRBJ2-7	CASRGAYEQYF